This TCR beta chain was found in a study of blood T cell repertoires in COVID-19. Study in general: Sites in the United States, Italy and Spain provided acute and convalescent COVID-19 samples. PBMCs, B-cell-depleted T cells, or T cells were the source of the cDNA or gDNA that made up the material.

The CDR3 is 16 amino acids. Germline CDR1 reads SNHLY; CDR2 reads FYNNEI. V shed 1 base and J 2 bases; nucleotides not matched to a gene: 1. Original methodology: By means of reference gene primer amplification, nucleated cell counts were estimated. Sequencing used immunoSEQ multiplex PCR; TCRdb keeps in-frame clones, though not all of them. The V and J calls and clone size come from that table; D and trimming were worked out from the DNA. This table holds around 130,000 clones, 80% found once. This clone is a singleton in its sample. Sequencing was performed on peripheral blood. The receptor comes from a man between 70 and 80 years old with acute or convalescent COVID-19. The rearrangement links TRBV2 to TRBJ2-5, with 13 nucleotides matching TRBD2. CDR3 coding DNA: TGTGCCAGCAGTGAAGGACTAGCGGGGGGACAAGAGACCCAGTACTTC. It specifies CASSEGLAGGQETQYF.